The next 8 T cell receptor beta chains were all read from a single sample in a study of blood T cell repertoires in COVID-19. Clones were read by immunoSEQ multiplex PCR, and TCRdb kept only the in-frame ones, dropping some. The profile shows around 46,000 clones, more than 85% of them singletons. The sequenced material came from PBMCs or T cells enriched from blood (not recorded which). The source is a woman in her forties or fifties who had recovered from COVID-19.

This clone showed up just a few times. This rearrangement joins TRBV27 to TRBJ1-1, with 8 bases fitting TRBD1. The CDR3 spans 14 residues. Germline-derived CDR1 and CDR2 are MNHEY and SMNVEV (reference sequence). The junction had 3 bases not matched to a gene; V was cut back by 5 bases and J by 1 base. CDR3 nucleotide sequence: TGTGCCAGCAGTCCTGACAGGGGGAACACTGAAGCTTTCTTT. This gives the protein CASSPDRGNTEAFF.

The chain combines TRBV10-3 with TRBJ2-3, with D perhaps matching TRBD2 (5 bases). Germline assignment: CDR1 ENHRY and CDR2 SYGVKD. Trimming cost V 0 bases and J 4 bases, with 14 bases left between them. The CDR3 has 16 amino acids. CDR3 nucleotides: TGTGCCATCAGTGAGTCGACTACGTCCTTACCAGATACGCAGTATTTT. It specifies CAISESTTSLPDTQYF.

J is TRBJ2-5 and V is TRBV28; unclear D gene. Germline-derived CDR1 and CDR2 are MDHEN and SYDVKM. The CDR3 sequence is 12 residues long. The ends were cut back, 2 bases at V and 5 bases at J, with 6 bases in the middle. DNA for the CDR3: TGTGCCAGCAGTTTAAATCGGGAGACCCAGTACTTC. It translates to CASSLNRETQYF.

The chain carries TRBV5-1 and TRBJ2-3, with D maybe TRBD2 (6 bases). The CDR3 covers 14 residues. V lost 6 bases, J lost 0 bases, and 11 bases lay in between. Germline loops: CDR1 SGHRS, CDR2 YFSETQ. The CDR3 nucleotides read TGCGCCAGCAATTTAGCGGACAGCACAGATACGCAGTATTTT. Translation: CASNLADSTDTQYF.

The chain links TRBV6-2 or TRBV6-3 to TRBJ2-7; D not certain. Germline lookup yields CDR1 MNHEY and CDR2 SVGEGT. This CDR3 spans 13 amino acids. V shed 0 bases and J shed 3 bases, with 6 bases lying between them. The CDR3 protein is CASSYSSVYEQYF. The DNA for the CDR3 is TGTGCCAGCAGTTACTCGAGCGTCTACGAGCAGTACTTC.

This rearrangement joins TRBV19 to TRBJ2-5, with 13 bases fitting TRBD2. This CDR3 comprises 14 residues. With V trimmed by 6 bases and J by 8 bases, 6 bases remained unmatched. Germline CDR1 reads LNHDA; CDR2 reads SQIVND (reference sequence). The CDR3 DNA follows: TGTGCCAGTAGCACGACTAGCGGGGGGCGTACCCAGTACTTC. This sequence encodes CASSTTSGGRTQYF.

The J gene is TRBJ2-1, the V gene TRBV27; 10 bases map to TRBD2. This CDR3 has 15 amino acids. Germline V gives CDR1 MNHEY, CDR2 SMNVEV (reference sequence). V was clipped by 6 bases and J by 2 bases; unmatched bases: 4. In nucleotides, the CDR3 is TGTGCCAGCAGCCTACTAGCGGGACCCTACAATGAGCAGTTCTTC. Residues: CASSLLAGPYNEQFF.

The gene calls are TRBV1 and TRBJ2-1; TRBD2, the D gene given by the table, was not confirmed from the DNA. TRBV1 is a known pseudogene. This CDR3 has 20 amino acids. CDR3 loop: CTSSQDPLGLAGGAHNEQFF. For the CDR3, the DNA is TGCACCAGCAGCCAAGACCCCCTGGGACTAGCGGGAGGTGCTCACAATGAGCAGTTCTTC.